This T cell receptor beta chain was recovered during a study of blood T cell repertoires in COVID-19. Measured with immunoSEQ multiplex PCR; TCRdb has only the in-frame clones, and not every one. The sample includes more than 200,000 clones, about nine tenths of them seen just once. The germline V gene encodes CDR1 SGHRS and CDR2 YFSETQ. V was trimmed by 1 base and J by 3 bases, leaving 15 bases between them. The CDR3 sequence is 16 residues long. The clonotype originates from a woman aged 25 to 39 with acute COVID-19. Sequencing input: PBMCs or T cells enriched from blood (not recorded which). The J gene is TRBJ2-3, the V gene TRBV5-1; D is uncertain. Here the CDR3 reads CASSLRRSTGTDTQYF. CDR3 nucleotide sequence: TGCGCCAGCAGCTTGAGGCGGAGCACCGGGACAGATACGCAGTATTTT.